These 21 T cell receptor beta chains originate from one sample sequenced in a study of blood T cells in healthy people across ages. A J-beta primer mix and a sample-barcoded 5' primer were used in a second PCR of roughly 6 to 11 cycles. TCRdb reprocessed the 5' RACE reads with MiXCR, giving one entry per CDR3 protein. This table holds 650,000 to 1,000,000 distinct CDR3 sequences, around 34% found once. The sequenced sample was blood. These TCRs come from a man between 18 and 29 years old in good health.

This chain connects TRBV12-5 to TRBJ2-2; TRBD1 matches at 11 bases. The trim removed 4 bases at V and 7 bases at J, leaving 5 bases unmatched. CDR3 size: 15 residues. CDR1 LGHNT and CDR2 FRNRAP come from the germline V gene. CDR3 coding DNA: TGTGCTAGTGGTTCGGGACAGGGGGATGGCGGGGAGCTGTTTTTT. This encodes CASGSGQGDGGELFF.

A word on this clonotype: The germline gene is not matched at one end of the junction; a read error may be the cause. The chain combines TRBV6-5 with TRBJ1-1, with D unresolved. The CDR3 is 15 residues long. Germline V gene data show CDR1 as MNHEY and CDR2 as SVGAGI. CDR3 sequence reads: CAGSYGRLSNTEAFF. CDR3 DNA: TGTGCCGGCAGTTACGGACGGTTATCAAACACTGAAGCTTTCTTT.

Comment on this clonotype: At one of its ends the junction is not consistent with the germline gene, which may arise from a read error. The CDR3, as DNA: TGTGCCTGCAGCTCAAGGACATCACCTGGAAACACCATATATTTT. This translates into CACSSRTSPGNTIYF. The chain has TRBV7-2 and TRBJ1-3; D perhaps matches TRBD1 (5 bases). CDR1 SGHTA and CDR2 FQGNSA come from the germline V gene. The CDR3 covers 15 residues.

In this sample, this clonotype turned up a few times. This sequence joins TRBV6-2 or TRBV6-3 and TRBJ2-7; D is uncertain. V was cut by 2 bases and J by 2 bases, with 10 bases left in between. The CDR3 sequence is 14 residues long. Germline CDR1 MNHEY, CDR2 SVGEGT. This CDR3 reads CASSYDTNTYEQYF. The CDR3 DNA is TGTGCCAGCAGTTACGACACCAACACCTACGAGCAGTACTTC.

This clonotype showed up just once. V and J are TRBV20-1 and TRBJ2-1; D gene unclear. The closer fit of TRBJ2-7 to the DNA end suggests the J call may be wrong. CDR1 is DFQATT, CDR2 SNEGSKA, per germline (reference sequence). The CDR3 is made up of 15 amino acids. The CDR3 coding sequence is TGCAGTGCTAGACCCACTGCCAGCTCCTACAATGAGCAGTACTTC. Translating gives CSARPTASSYNEQYF.

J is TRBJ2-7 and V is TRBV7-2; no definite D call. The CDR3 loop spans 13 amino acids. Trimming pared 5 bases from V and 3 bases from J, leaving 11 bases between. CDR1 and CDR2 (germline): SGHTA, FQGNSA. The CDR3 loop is CASSLARFYEQYF. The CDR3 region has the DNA TGTGCCAGCAGCCTCGCCCGCTTCTACGAGCAGTACTTC. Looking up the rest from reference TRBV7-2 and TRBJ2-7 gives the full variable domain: GAGVSQSPSNKVTEKGKDVELRCDPISGHTALYWYRQSLGQGLEFLIYFQGNSAPDKSGLPSDRFSAERTGGSVSTLTIQRTQQEDSAVYLCASSLARFYEQYFGPGTRLTVT.

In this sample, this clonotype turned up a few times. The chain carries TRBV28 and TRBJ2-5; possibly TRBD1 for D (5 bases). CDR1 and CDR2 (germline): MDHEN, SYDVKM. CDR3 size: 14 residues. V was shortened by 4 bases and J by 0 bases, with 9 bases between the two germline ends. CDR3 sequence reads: CASSSRQYQETQYF. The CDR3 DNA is TGTGCCAGCAGTTCCCGACAGTACCAAGAGACCCAGTACTTC.

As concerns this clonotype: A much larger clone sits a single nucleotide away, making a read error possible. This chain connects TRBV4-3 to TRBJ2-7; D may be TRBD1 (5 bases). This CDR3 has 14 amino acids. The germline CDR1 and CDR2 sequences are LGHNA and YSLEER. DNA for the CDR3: TGCGCCGGCAGCCAAGTTAGGGGCTCCTACGAGCAGTACTTC. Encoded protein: CAGSQVRGSYEQYF.

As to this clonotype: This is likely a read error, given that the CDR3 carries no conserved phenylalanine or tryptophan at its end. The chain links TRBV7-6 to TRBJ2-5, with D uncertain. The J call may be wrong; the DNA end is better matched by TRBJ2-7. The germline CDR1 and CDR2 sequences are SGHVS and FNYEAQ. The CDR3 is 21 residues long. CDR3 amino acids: CASSLSTHRSRAPRSSYEQYL. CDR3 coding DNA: TGTGCCAGCAGCTTATCAACTCACCGCAGCCGGGCCCCTCGTTCCTCCTACGAGCAGTACTTA.

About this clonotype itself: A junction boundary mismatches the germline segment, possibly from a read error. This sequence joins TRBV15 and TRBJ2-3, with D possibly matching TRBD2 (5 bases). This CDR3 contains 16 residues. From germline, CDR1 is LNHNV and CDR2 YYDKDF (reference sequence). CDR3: CASSFGRGRSTDTQYF. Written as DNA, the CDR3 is TGTGCCTCCAGCTTTGGACGGGGTCGGAGCACAGATACGCAGTATTTT.

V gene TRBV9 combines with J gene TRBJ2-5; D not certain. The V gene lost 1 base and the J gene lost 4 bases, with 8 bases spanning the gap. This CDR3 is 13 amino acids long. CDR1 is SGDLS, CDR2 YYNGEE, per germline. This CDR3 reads CASSVSAGETQYF. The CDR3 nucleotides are TGTGCCAGCAGCGTATCGGCAGGAGAGACCCAGTACTTC.

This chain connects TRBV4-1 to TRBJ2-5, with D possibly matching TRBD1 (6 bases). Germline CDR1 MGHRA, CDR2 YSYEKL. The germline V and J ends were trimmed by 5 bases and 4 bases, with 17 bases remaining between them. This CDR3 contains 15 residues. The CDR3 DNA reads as TGCGCCAGCAGCGAGGGGGACCGCCAAGGAGAGACCCAGTACTTC. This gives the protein CASSEGDRQGETQYF.

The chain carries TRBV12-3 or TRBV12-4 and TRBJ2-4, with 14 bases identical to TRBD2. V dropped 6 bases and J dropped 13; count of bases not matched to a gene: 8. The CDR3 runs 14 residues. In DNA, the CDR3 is TGTGCCAGCAGAGGGACTAGCGGGGGTAATGAGCAGTACTTC. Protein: CASRGTSGGNEQYF.

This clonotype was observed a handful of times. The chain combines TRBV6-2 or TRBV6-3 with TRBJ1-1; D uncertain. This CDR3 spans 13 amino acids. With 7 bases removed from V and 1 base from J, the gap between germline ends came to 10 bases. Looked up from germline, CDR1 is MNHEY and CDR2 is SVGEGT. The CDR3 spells CASNYRGNTEAFF. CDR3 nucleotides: TGTGCCAGCAACTATCGGGGGAACACTGAAGCTTTCTTT.

This CDR3 reads CASSVGREQYF. As DNA, the CDR3 is TGTGCCAGCAGCGTAGGTCGTGAGCAGTACTTC. The genes are TRBV9 and TRBJ2-7; D not resolved. This CDR3 contains 11 residues. Germline V gives CDR1 SGDLS, CDR2 YYNGEE. The V gene lost 0 bases and the J gene lost 7 bases, with 5 bases spanning the gap.

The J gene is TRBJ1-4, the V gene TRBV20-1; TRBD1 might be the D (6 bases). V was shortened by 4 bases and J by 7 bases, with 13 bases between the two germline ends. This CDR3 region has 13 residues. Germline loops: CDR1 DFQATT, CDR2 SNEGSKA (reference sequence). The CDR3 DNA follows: TGCAGTGCTACCCAGGGGCAAGCTGAAAAACTGTTTTTT. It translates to CSATQGQAEKLFF.

The CDR3 spells CASSYSLELYGYTF. CDR3 coding DNA: TGTGCCAGCAGTTACTCGCTCGAGCTCTATGGCTACACCTTC. This chain joins TRBV6-5 and TRBJ1-2; no reliable D call. V was clipped by 0 bases and J by 4 bases, with 9 bases between them. The CDR3 extends over 14 amino acids. CDR1 and CDR2 from the germline V gene are MNHEY and SVGAGI.

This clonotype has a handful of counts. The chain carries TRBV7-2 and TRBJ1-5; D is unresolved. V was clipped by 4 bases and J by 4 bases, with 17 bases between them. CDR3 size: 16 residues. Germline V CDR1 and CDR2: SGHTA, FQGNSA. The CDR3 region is CASSSRAGAENQPQHF. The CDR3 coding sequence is TGTGCCAGCAGCTCCCGGGCAGGCGCTGAAAATCAGCCCCAGCATTTT.

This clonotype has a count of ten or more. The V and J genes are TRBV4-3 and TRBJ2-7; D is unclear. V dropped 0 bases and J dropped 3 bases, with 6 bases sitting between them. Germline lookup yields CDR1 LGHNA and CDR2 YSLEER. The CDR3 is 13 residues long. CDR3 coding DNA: TGCGCCAGCAGCCAAGATAGGGACTACGAGCAGTACTTC. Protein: CASSQDRDYEQYF.

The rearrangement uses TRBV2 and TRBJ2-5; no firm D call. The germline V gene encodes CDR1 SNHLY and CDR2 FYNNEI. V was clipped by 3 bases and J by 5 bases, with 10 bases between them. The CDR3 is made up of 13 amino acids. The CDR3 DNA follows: TGTGCCAGCAGTGACGACTCGAGGGAGACCCAGTACTTC. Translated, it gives CASSDDSRETQYF.

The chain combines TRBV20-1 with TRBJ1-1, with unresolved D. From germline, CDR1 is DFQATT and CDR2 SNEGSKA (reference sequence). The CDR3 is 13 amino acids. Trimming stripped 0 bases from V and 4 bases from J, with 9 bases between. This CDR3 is CSARDGLGTEAFF. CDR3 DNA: TGCAGTGCTAGAGATGGACTCGGCACTGAAGCTTTCTTT.